This T cell receptor (beta chain) was documented in a study of blood T cell repertoires in COVID-19 (dated by TCRdb to 2020 to 2022). Some background on the complete study: Collaborator samples came from the United States, Italy and Spain and covered acute and convalescent phases of COVID-19. The prospective study material was composed of cDNA or gDNA derived from T cells, B-cell-depleted T cells, or PBMCs. The dataset comprised deeply sampled blood TCRbeta repertoires from subjects exposed to, actively infected with, or recovered from COVID-19. The repertoires were released in a freely available public database intended as a resource for research on the immune response to SARS-CoV-2. Samples came from the ongoing ImmuneRACE study (first 160 participants) plus 1,254 subjects from 6 global collaborators. A de-identified subject ID, COVID-19 status, age in years and sex were almost always included in the sample metadata. HLA class I and class II types, where available, came from metadata supplied by the sample provider rather than from assay-based typing.

As concerns this clone: Its specific antigen is unknown. No much larger clone exists at a distance of one base, and base qualities are not known.

At one collaborating source in Seattle, patients were enrolled during active infection and were followed longitudinally through the course of disease. The collaborating institutions used their own protocols to collect whole blood in K2EDTA tubes. For TCRbeta analysis, collaborators shipped samples in one of three forms: frozen whole blood, isolated PBMCs, or DNA extracted from either of those sample types. Broader findings and caveats from the paper: Clinical and demographic metadata were provided uncurated, with the amount varying by source and participant.

TCRbeta CDR3 regions were amplified from genomic DNA using the immunoSEQ Assay, a bias-controlled multiplex PCR. The source study handled its data this way. The number of nucleated cells in each sample was estimated from the amplification of reference gene primers within the assay. To quantify the absolute abundance of each unique TCRbeta CDR3 rearrangement, sequence reads were collapsed and filtered. For each sample, productive Simpson clonality was calculated as the square root of Simpson's diversity index across productive rearrangements. This immuneACCESS table, as held by TCRdb, lists in-frame sequences with V and J called but not all clones. Of the missing ones, under half trace to an unresolved V gene in checked studies; the others have no known cause. V and J calls and clone size are given by that table; D and trimming were obtained from the DNA. The table for this sample lists 250,000 to 400,000 clones; 90% of them were counted only once. The ten largest clonotypes hold under 3.5% of the sample.

The junction carries 11 bases between V and J, which are trimmed by 0 bases and 0 bases respectively. Reading from cysteine to phenylalanine, the CDR3 counts 16 amino acids. Only the CDR3 DNA is retained, 48 bases long and in frame from the first base. CDR1 and CDR2 are drawn from the germline V gene: ENHRY, SYGVKD. This clonotype was sampled from a woman in her 30s with COVID-19, enrolled during active disease. The sequenced material came from peripheral blood. The chain is assembled from TRBV10-3 and TRBJ1-1; confidence is insufficient to name the D gene. The CDR3: CAISESAGRLNTEAFF. Read as DNA, the sequence is TGTGCCATCAGTGAGTCGGCAGGCAGGCTGAACACTGAAGCTTTCTTT.